The clone carrying this T cell receptor (beta chain) was found once. With 10 bases removed from V and 6 bases from J, the gap between germline ends came to 13 bases. CDR3 length equals 12 residues. Germline CDR1 and CDR2: LNHDA and SQIVND (reference sequence). The data are from a study of CD8 T cells in Susac syndrome. Reverse transcription of roughly 0.5 to 1 ug RNA used random hexamers. TCRdb re-derived calls from the immunoSEQ multiplex PCR reads in MiXCR, one entry per CDR3 protein. Of some 95,000 distinct CDR3 sequences detected, roughly 93% appear once; the ten largest clones hold roughly 0.32%.

The sequence was obtained from a human donor in good health. The chain employs TRBV19 and TRBJ1-5; weak D call: TRBD1 (5 bases). Source material: CD8+ T cells from PBMCs. CDR3 sequence (DNA): TGTGCCACCAACCAGGGCGGTCAGCCCCAGCATTTT. This codes for CATNQGGQPQHF.